The 23 T cell receptor beta chains presented below share a single source sample, sequenced in a study of T cells after yellow fever vaccination. TCRdb reanalysed the 5' RACE reads using MiXCR and keeps one entry per CDR3 protein. This sample has some 320,000 distinct CDR3 sequences, with around 8.6% found just once. This material consisted of CD4+ T cells sorted from PBMCs, taken 5 days after the yellow fever booster vaccination. These receptors came from a young man who received the YFV17D yellow fever vaccine.

This clonotype was picked up many times. The chain combines TRBV19 with TRBJ2-2, with unresolved D. Trimming took 6 bases from V and 4 from J, leaving 15 bases between them. Looked up from germline, CDR1 is LNHDA and CDR2 is SQIVND (reference sequence). This CDR3 comprises 15 residues. CDR3 DNA sequence: TGTGCCAGTAGATATAGGTTGGCGAGCACCGGGGAGCTGTTTTTT. It specifies CASRYRLASTGELFF.

This sequence joins TRBV7-2 and TRBJ2-7; TRBD1 matches at 7 bases. Trimming at V came to 1 base and at J to 6 bases, leaving 3 bases not matched to a gene. This CDR3 comprises 13 residues. Germline CDR1 is SGHTA and CDR2 is FQGNSA. The CDR3 reads CASSLETGVEQYV. The CDR3 DNA follows: TGTGCCAGCAGCTTAGAAACAGGGGTCGAGCAGTACGTC.

Only a few counts were recorded for this clonotype. V and J are TRBV4-3 and TRBJ1-1; no clear D gene. V was shortened by 1 base and J by 11 bases, with 17 bases between the two germline ends. The germline gives CDR1 LGHNA, CDR2 YSLEER. The CDR3 runs 14 residues. CDR3 bases: TGCGCCAGCAGCCAAGGTTTAGGTCACGCCGCGGCTTTCTTT. Its translation: CASSQGLGHAAAFF.

This clonotype was observed a handful of times. This chain joins TRBV29-1 and TRBJ1-2; D uncertain. This CDR3 has 13 amino acids. Per germline, CDR1 SQVTM and CDR2 ANQGSEA. Trimming pared 1 base from V and 7 bases from J, leaving 13 bases between. CDR3 coding DNA: TGCAGCGTTGAAGGGGGAGCCCAGAGTGGCTACACCTTC. Encoded protein: CSVEGGAQSGYTF.

This clonotype has only a few counts. V and J are TRBV6-2 or TRBV6-3 and TRBJ2-1; TRBD1 might be the D (6 bases). The CDR3 length is 14 residues. Germline V CDR1 and CDR2: MNHEY, SVGEGT. V lost 7 bases and J lost 7, with 17 bases in between. The CDR3 sequence: CASNQGGTSNEQFF. CDR3 coding DNA: TGTGCCAGCAACCAAGGGGGAACGTCGAATGAGCAGTTCTTC.

This clonotype has a handful of counts. The chain is built from TRBV7-8 and TRBJ2-7, with D maybe TRBD1 (5 bases). The V and J ends lost 0 bases and 5 bases respectively, with 8 bases between them. CDR1 SGHVS and CDR2 FQNEAQ come from the germline V gene. The CDR3 length is 13 residues. The CDR3 nucleotides read TGTGCCAGCAGCTTAGCTGTGGGGCACGAGCAGTACGTC. This sequence encodes CASSLAVGHEQYV.

This clonotype was picked up a small number of times. The rearrangement links TRBV2 to TRBJ2-7; D possibly corresponds to TRBD1 (6 bases). Germline CDR1 SNHLY, CDR2 FYNNEI. V dropped 6 bases and J dropped 6 bases, with 12 bases sitting between them. The CDR3 consists of 12 residues. The CDR3 DNA follows: TGTGCCAGCAGAGAACAGGGATTCGAGCAGTACGTC. This gives the protein CASREQGFEQYV.

The chain is built from TRBV7-2 and TRBJ2-2, with TRBD2 matching 12 bases. The trim removed 3 bases at V and 4 bases at J, leaving 3 bases unmatched. Germline V gene lookup returns CDR1 SGHTA and CDR2 FQGNSA. The CDR3 is 16 residues long. This CDR3 reads CASSFRLAGATGELFF. In DNA form, the CDR3 reads TGTGCCAGCAGCTTCCGACTAGCGGGAGCCACCGGGGAGCTGTTTTTT.

There are many counts of this clonotype. The V and J genes are TRBV5-1 and TRBJ2-1; 11 bases align to TRBD2. Germline V CDR1 and CDR2: SGHRS, YFSETQ. CDR3 length: 17 amino acids. Losses at the gene ends were 4 bases for V and 5 bases for J; bases not matched to a gene: 11. The CDR3 sequence is CASSLARLAGGHNEQFF. The CDR3 DNA follows: TGCGCCAGCAGCCTGGCCCGTCTAGCGGGGGGCCACAATGAGCAGTTCTTC.

This clonotype was seen a few times. The V and J genes are TRBV5-1 and TRBJ2-5, with a tentative D call TRBD1 (6 bases). Trimming removed 8 bases from V and 0 bases from J, with 17 bases in between. The CDR3 has 15 residues. CDR1 and CDR2 from the germline V gene are SGHRS and YFSETQ. CDR3 residues: CASTRDTIYQETQYF. The CDR3 region has the DNA TGCGCCAGTACCCGGGACACTATATACCAAGAGACCCAGTACTTC.

This clonotype was seen more than once but under ten times. This rearrangement joins TRBV7-9 to TRBJ1-6, with D possibly TRBD1 on 6 matching bases. V was clipped by 5 bases and J by 7 bases, with 18 bases between them. This CDR3 has 16 amino acids. The germline CDR1 and CDR2 sequences are SEHNR and FQNEAQ (reference sequence). The CDR3 region has the DNA TGTGCCAGCAGCCCCCGCGAGACAGGAGAGAATTCACCCCTCCACTTT. Translated, it gives CASSPRETGENSPLHF.

In this sample, this clonotype turned up a few times. The genes are TRBV3-1 and TRBJ2-6; the D is unclear. Trimming left V 3 bases short and J 4 bases short, with 7 bases between. The CDR3 extends over 14 amino acids. Germline assignment: CDR1 LGHDT and CDR2 YNNKEL (reference sequence). The CDR3 reads CASSQAPGANVLTF. The CDR3 coding sequence is TGTGCCAGCAGCCAGGCGCCCGGGGCCAACGTCCTGACTTTC.

The chain carries TRBV7-9 and TRBJ2-3; TRBD1 aligns across 10 bases. The CDR3 is 17 residues long. V dropped 6 bases and J dropped 1; count of bases not matched to a gene: 10. CDR1 SEHNR and CDR2 FQNEAQ come from the germline V gene (reference sequence). The DNA for the CDR3 is TGTGCCAGCAGACATAACATCGGGACAGGGGGCACAGATACGCAGTATTTT. The encoded protein is CASRHNIGTGGTDTQYF.

This CDR3 is CASSMDRVDYGYTF. The CDR3 nucleotides read TGTGCCAGCAGTATGGACAGGGTTGACTATGGCTACACCTTC. The chain joins TRBV28 to TRBJ1-2; TRBD1 matches at 8 bases. Trimming cost V 5 bases and J 3 bases; bases outside gene matches: 5. Germline V gene data show CDR1 as MDHEN and CDR2 as SYDVKM. This CDR3 region has 14 residues.

This clonotype has a handful of counts. The rearrangement links TRBV4-3 to TRBJ2-2; 9 nucleotides match TRBD2. The CDR3 totals 18 residues. The germline V gene encodes CDR1 LGHNA and CDR2 YSLEER. V dropped 1 base and J dropped 5; count of bases not matched to a gene: 11. The CDR3 spells CASSQVRLAGGPTGELFF. DNA for the CDR3: TGCGCCAGCAGCCAAGTTCGATTGGCGGGGGGGCCAACCGGGGAGCTGTTTTTT.

The sample holds a few counts of this clonotype. The chain couples TRBV12-3 or TRBV12-4 to TRBJ2-3; 13 bases are a match to TRBD2. Trimming at V came to 1 base and at J to 2 bases, leaving 6 bases not matched to a gene. The CDR3 covers 18 residues. The CDR3 spells CASSLGPGLAGHTDTQYF. CDR3 nucleotide sequence: TGTGCCAGCAGTTTAGGACCGGGACTAGCGGGGCACACAGATACGCAGTATTTT.

V usage is TRBV18 and J usage is TRBJ1-5; D is perhaps TRBD1 (5 bases). The CDR3 extends over 14 amino acids. CDR1 and CDR2 from the germline V gene are KGHSH and LQKENI. The V gene lost 6 bases and the J gene lost 4 bases, with 13 bases spanning the gap. The CDR3 sequence is CASSITGLNQPQHF. The DNA of the CDR3 is TGTGCCAGCTCTATCACAGGACTGAATCAGCCCCAGCATTTT.

The rearrangement uses TRBV27 and TRBJ2-1; 9 bases agree with TRBD1. V gave up 6 bases and J gave up 8 bases; unmatched junction bases: 14. The CDR3 is 16 residues long. The germline V gene encodes CDR1 MNHEY and CDR2 SMNVEV (reference sequence). CDR3 in DNA: TGTGCCAGCAGCCTTAAGCCGGGACAGGGAATCTATGAGCAGTTCTTC. Translating gives CASSLKPGQGIYEQFF.

This clonotype was counted many times. The rearrangement joins TRBV20-1 to TRBJ2-7; 12 nucleotides agree with TRBD2. From germline, CDR1 is DFQATT and CDR2 SNEGSKA (reference sequence). CDR3 length equals 14 residues. V was clipped by 6 bases and J by 0 bases; unmatched bases: 3. The CDR3 region is CSALAGGSSYEQYV. CDR3 DNA: TGCAGTGCGCTAGCGGGGGGGAGCTCCTACGAGCAGTACGTC.

V is TRBV2 and J is TRBJ1-2; 9 positions agree with TRBD1. V shed 5 bases and J 4 bases; nucleotides not matched to a gene: 5. Germline lookup yields CDR1 SNHLY and CDR2 FYNNEI. The CDR3 has 14 residues. In nucleotides, the CDR3 is TGTGCCAGCAGTTGGACAGGGGCTCCCTATGGCTACACCTTC. It specifies CASSWTGAPYGYTF.

This chain links TRBV1 with TRBJ2-7; TRBD2 is the table's D call and was not checked against the DNA. TRBV1 is a pseudogene. The CDR3 runs 16 residues. The CDR3 loop is CTSSQGWTSGDYEQYV. Written as DNA, the CDR3 is TGCACCAGCAGCCAAGGTTGGACTAGCGGGGACTACGAGCAGTACGTC.

This clonotype was detected many times. V usage is TRBV6-2 or TRBV6-3 and J usage is TRBJ2-1; TRBD2 matches 11 bases. This CDR3 region has 16 residues. Trimming took 0 bases from V and 6 from J; bases not matched to a gene: 4. Germline CDR1 MNHEY, CDR2 SVGEGT. In DNA form, the CDR3 reads TGTGCCAGCAGTTACTCCCCTAGCGGGGGGTCCAATGAGCAGTTCTTC. Translating it yields CASSYSPSGGSNEQFF.

This clonotype came up many times. The chain couples TRBV7-2 to TRBJ2-2, with 7 bases identical to TRBD2. Germline assignment: CDR1 SGHTA and CDR2 FQGNSA. The length of the CDR3 is 15 residues. After removal of 4 bases from V and 7 bases from J, the junction contained 9 bases not matched to a gene. The CDR3 nucleotides read TGTGCCAGCAGCTCTTTGGGAGCGGGGAGCGGGGAGCTGTTTTTT. As protein: CASSSLGAGSGELFF.